This is a list of T cell receptor beta chains from one sample in a study of cytomegalovirus exposure and HLA in healthy donors. Sequenced by immunoSEQ multiplex PCR; TCRdb stores in-frame clones only, minus some. This table has around 140,000 clones, 70% to 90% appearing once. Source material: PBMCs. All receptors come from a man in his forties or fifties in good health and CMV-seronegative. Both conserved end residues are part of each CDR3. Each record gives: D gene, J gene, V gene, clone size, CDR3 protein, CDR3 DNA. D genes are given only for firm matches. Not every row has a clone size; where given, it reads once, few, many or a size class.

>NA|TRBJ1-4|TRBV6-5|few
CASSLGAEYEKLFF
TGTGCCAGCAGTTTGGGGGCGGAATACGAAAAACTGTTTTTT
>NA|TRBJ2-1|TRBV7-3|NA
CASSLNLAVVNEQFF
TGTGCCAGCAGCTTAAACCTAGCTGTCGTCAATGAGCAGTTCTTC
>TRBD1|TRBJ2-1|TRBV29-1|NA
CSSNRGRTYNEQFF
TGCAGCTCAAACAGGGGGCGGACGTACAATGAGCAGTTCTTC
>NA|TRBJ1-1|TRBV7-6|once
CASSLPGQNTEAFF
TGTGCCAGCAGCTTACCAGGACAGAACACTGAAGCTTTCTTT
>NA|TRBJ1-3|TRBV25-1|NA
CASSEYRGSIGNTIYF
TGTGCCAGCAGTGAATATCGGGGGAGTATTGGAAACACCATATATTTT
>TRBD2|TRBJ2-2|TRBV5-4|few
CASSLTSGSFSGELFF
TGTGCCAGCAGCTTGACTAGCGGGAGCTTCTCCGGGGAGCTGTTTTTT
>TRBD1|TRBJ2-7|TRBV2|NA
CASSEAGTGIDEQYF
TGTGCCAGCAGTGAAGCGGGGACAGGGATTGACGAGCAGTACTTC
>NA|TRBJ1-6|TRBV19|once
CASSAGLTGFPLHF
TGTGCCAGTAGTGCGGGTCTTACGGGATTCCCCCTCCACTTT
>TRBD1|TRBJ2-6|TRBV5-1|NA
CASSKGAGGPDGANVLTF
TGCGCCAGCAGCAAGGGGGCAGGGGGCCCCGATGGGGCCAACGTCCTGACTTTC
>TRBD1|TRBJ1-6|TRBV2|NA
CASSGDRVPNNSPLHF
TGTGCCAGCAGTGGGGACAGGGTCCCTAATAATTCACCCCTCCACTTT
>NA|TRBJ2-3|TRBV4-3|NA
CASSQVNTGDTQYF
TGCGCCAGCAGCCAAGTCAACACGGGGGATACGCAGTATTTT
>NA|TRBJ1-1|TRBV10-3|NA
CAISDRVLNTEAFF
TGTGCCATCAGTGACAGGGTCTTGAACACTGAAGCTTTCTTT
>NA|TRBJ2-3|TRBV9|NA
CASDSGSTDTQYF
TGTGCCAGCGATAGCGGTAGCACAGATACGCAGTATTTT
>NA|TRBJ1-5|TRBV7-2|once
CASSPHRVNQPQHF
TGTGCCAGCAGCCCGCACAGGGTGAATCAGCCCCAGCATTTT
>NA|TRBJ2-7|TRBV7-9|NA
CSSSWTLGDSPYEQYF
TGTTCCAGCAGCTGGACCTTGGGGGACTCCCCCTACGAGCAGTACTTC
>TRBD2|TRBJ2-7|TRBV5-5|NA
CASSLALAGNEQYF
TGTGCCAGCAGCTTGGCGCTAGCGGGAAACGAGCAGTACTTC
>TRBD1|TRBJ2-7|TRBV6-5|NA
CASSYSGDSSYEQYF
TGTGCCAGCAGTTACTCGGGGGACAGCTCCTACGAGCAGTACTTC
>NA|TRBJ2-7|TRBV13|NA
CASSDGGPREQYF
TGTGCCAGCAGCGACGGGGGGCCGCGCGAGCAGTACTTC
>TRBD2|TRBJ2-5|TRBV11-2|once
CASSRTSGGPPGETQYF
TGTGCCAGCAGCCGCACTAGCGGGGGGCCGCCGGGAGAGACCCAGTACTTC
>TRBD2|TRBJ2-3|TRBV5-6|medium-sized
CASSLARLAGPTDTQYF
TGTGCCAGCAGCTTGGCCCGGCTAGCGGGGCCCACAGATACGCAGTATTTT
>NA|TRBJ1-5|TRBV5-1|NA
CASSYDGGNQPQHF
TGCGCCAGCAGCTATGACGGAGGCAATCAGCCCCAGCATTTT
>NA|TRBJ2-7|TRBV6-1|NA
CASSEISGGSYEQYF
TGTGCCAGCAGTGAAATAAGTGGGGGCAGCTACGAGCAGTACTTC
>NA|TRBJ1-5|TRBV28|NA
CASSLVGGEGNQPQHF
TGTGCCAGCAGTTTGGTGGGAGGGGAAGGCAATCAGCCCCAGCATTTT
>NA|TRBJ2-7|TRBV7-9|NA
CASSFLEGGGEQYF
TGTGCCAGCAGCTTCTTGGAGGGAGGGGGCGAGCAGTACTTC
>NA|TRBJ1-2|TRBV29-1|NA
CSVAQEGYTF
TGCAGCGTTGCCCAGGAAGGCTACACCTTC
>TRBD1|TRBJ2-7|TRBV5-4|NA
CASSSWTGVGTYEQYF
TGTGCCAGCAGCTCTTGGACAGGGGTTGGTACCTACGAGCAGTACTTC